This TCR beta chain was profiled in a study of CD8+ T cells in alopecia areata. Study summary: For the treated group, dosing was oral tofacitinib at 5 to 10 mg twice daily.

Study results and caveats: Scalp clonality, together with expanded CD8+ clones among the top 100, fell significantly with tofacitinib.

In each case, RNA was isolated and then reverse transcribed into cDNA as the sequencing template. Clones were sequenced by immunoSEQ multiplex PCR, and TCRdb holds only the in-frame ones, with some missing. The data show some 120,000 clones, around 60% seen once. Treatment given: oral pan-JAK inhibitor, 5-10 mg twice daily. As to this clone: Its antigen is still unknown.

This sample comprised CD4+ T cells sorted from blood, obtained at week 4, from a patient treated with tofacitinib. The clonotype was recovered from a human donor with alopecia areata.

The CDR3 spells CASSARQATNEKLFF. In nucleotides, the CDR3 is TGTGCCAGCAGCGCCCGACAGGCAACTAATGAAAAACTGTTTTTT. The chain employs TRBV7-3 and TRBJ1-4; a possible D gene is TRBD1 (6 bases). Germline V gene sequence: CDR1 SGHTA, CDR2 FQGTGA. The CDR3 has 15 residues. Trimming removed 5 bases from V and 0 bases from J, with 10 bases in between.